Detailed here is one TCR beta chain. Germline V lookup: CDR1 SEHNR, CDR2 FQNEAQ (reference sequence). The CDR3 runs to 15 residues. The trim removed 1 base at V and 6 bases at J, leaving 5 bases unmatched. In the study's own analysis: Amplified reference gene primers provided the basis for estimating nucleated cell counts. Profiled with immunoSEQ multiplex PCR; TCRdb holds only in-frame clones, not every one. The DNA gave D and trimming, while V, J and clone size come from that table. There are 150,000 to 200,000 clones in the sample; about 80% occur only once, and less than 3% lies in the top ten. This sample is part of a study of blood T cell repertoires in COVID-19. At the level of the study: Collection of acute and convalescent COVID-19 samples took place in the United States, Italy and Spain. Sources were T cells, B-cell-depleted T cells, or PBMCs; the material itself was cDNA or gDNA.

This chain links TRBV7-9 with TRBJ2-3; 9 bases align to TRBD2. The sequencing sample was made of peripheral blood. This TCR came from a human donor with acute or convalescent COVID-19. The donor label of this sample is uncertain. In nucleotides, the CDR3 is TGTGCCAGCAGCTTAGTCAGTAGCGGGGGTGATACGCAGTATTTT. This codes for CASSLVSSGGDTQYF. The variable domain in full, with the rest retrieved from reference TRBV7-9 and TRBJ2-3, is DTGVSQNPRHKITKRGQNVTFRCDPISEHNRLYWYRQTLGQGPEFLTYFQNEAQLEKSRLLSDRFSAERPKGSFSTLEIQRTEQGDSAMYLCASSLVSSGGDTQYFGPGTRLTVL.